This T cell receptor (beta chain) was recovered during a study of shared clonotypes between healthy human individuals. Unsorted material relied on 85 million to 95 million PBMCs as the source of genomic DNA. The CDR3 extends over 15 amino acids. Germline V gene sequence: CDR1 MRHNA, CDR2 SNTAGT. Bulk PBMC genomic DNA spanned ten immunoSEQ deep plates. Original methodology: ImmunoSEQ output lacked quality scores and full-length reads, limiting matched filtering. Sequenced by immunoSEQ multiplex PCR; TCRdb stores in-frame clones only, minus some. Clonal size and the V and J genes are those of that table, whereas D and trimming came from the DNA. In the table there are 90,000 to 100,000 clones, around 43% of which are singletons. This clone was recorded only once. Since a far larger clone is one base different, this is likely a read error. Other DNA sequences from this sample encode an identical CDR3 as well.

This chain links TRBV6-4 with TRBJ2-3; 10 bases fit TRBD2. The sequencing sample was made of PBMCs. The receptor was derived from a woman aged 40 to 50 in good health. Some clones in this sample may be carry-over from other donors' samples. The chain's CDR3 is CASRRTSGGPDTQYF. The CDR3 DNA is TGTGCTAGCAGGAGGACTAGCGGAGGACCAGATACGCAGTATTTT.